The next 18 T cell receptor beta chains were all read from a single sample in a study of breast tumors, draining lymph nodes, adjacent tissues (dated by TCRdb to the mid-2010s). The library came from multiplex PCR. Sequencing was carried out with an Illumina HiSeq 2000. TCRdb took the public reads, trimmed them with fastp at Q25, ran MiXCR for clone calling and kept in-frame beta chains. Here each entry gathers all rows of one CDR3 protein and keeps the most common genes and DNA. This sample holds under 250,000 distinct CDR3 sequences; 32% were observed only once. Clones ranked in the top ten supply roughly 1.5% of the sample. Lymph node samples came from the axillary draining lymph nodes of breast cancer patients. The specimen was axillary lymph node tissue. The receptor set was obtained from a female donor with breast cancer. Some clones in this sample may be carry-over from other donors' samples.

The chain recombines TRBV9 with TRBJ2-7; 9 nucleotides line up with TRBD1. This CDR3 is 13 amino acids long. J gave up 10 bases and V 6 bases, and 11 bases lay outside the gene matches. Germline V gene data show CDR1 as SGDLS and CDR2 as YYNGEE. The CDR3, as DNA: TGTGCCAGCACTCACCGGGACAGGGCGCGACAGTACTTC. It translates to CASTHRDRARQYF.

This clonotype was recorded a few times. This chain links TRBV6-5 with TRBJ2-7; TRBD2 matches 7 bases. J gave up 2 bases and V 5 bases, and 9 bases lay outside the gene matches. CDR3 length equals 15 residues. CDR1 is MNHEY, CDR2 SVGAGI, per germline. The CDR3 region is CASSHYRAGAYEQYF. CDR3 DNA sequence: TGTGCCAGCAGTCACTACCGGGCGGGGGCCTACGAGCAGTACTTC.

Only one count was recorded for this clonotype. Lacking the conserved final phenylalanine or tryptophan, this CDR3 likely reflects a read error. CDR3 protein: CSARGDRGSNQPQHG. The DNA for the CDR3 is TGCAGTGCTAGAGGGGACAGGGGATCAAATCAGCCCCAGCATGGT. This chain connects TRBV20-1 to TRBJ1-5; 10 bases map to TRBD1. Germline V lookup: CDR1 DFQATT, CDR2 SNEGSKA (reference sequence). The CDR3 is 15 residues long. The V segment lost 1 base and the J segment 4 bases; nucleotides outside the gene matches: 4.

The V and J genes are TRBV7-6 and TRBJ2-3, with 11 bases lining up with TRBD2. From germline, CDR1 is SGHVS and CDR2 FNYEAQ. The CDR3 spans 15 residues. Trimming removed 6 bases from V and 11 bases from J; junction bases left unmatched: 13. CDR3 in amino acids: CASSPTSGRYNEQYF. CDR3 sequence (DNA): TGTGCCAGCAGTCCAACTAGCGGGAGATACAATGAGCAGTATTTT.

This clonotype appeared many times. This chain links TRBV6-2 or TRBV6-3 with TRBJ2-7; TRBD1 matches at 9 bases. The germline CDR1 and CDR2 sequences are MNHEY and SVGEGT. The CDR3 is 15 amino acids. Trimming took 5 bases from V and 2 from J; bases not matched to a gene: 7. DNA of the CDR3: TGTGCCAGCAGTCCAGTTGACAGGGGGGCCTACGAGCAGTACTTC. This translates into CASSPVDRGAYEQYF.

This clonotype has a count of ten or more. The chain recombines TRBV19 with TRBJ2-1; 8 nucleotides line up with TRBD2. CDR1 and CDR2 (germline): LNHDA, SQIVND (reference sequence). Trimming took 6 bases from V and 7 from J; bases not matched to a gene: 11. The CDR3 totals 15 residues. CDR3 loop: CASRLTSGAGNEQFF. The DNA for the CDR3 is TGTGCCAGTAGGCTCACTAGCGGAGCGGGGAATGAGCAGTTCTTC.

This clonotype was counted ten times or more. J is TRBJ2-2 and V is TRBV15; D is uncertain. V lost 3 bases and J lost 3, with 5 bases in between. The CDR3 covers 13 residues. Looked up from germline, CDR1 is LNHNV and CDR2 is YYDKDF (reference sequence). DNA for the CDR3: TGTGCCACCAGCAGGCAATACACCGGGGAGCTGTTTTTT. Its translation: CATSRQYTGELFF.

This clonotype was observed a handful of times. A much more abundant neighbour one base away suggests this may be a read error. The CDR3, as DNA: TGCAGTGCTAGAGATCAGCATGATGGGGGGCAGCATCGAGGCTACACCTTC. Translating gives CSARDQHDGGQHRGYTF. The chain has TRBV20-1 and TRBJ1-2, with a possible D match to TRBD1 (6 bases). Germline V CDR1 and CDR2: DFQATT, SNEGSKA (reference sequence). Trimming took 0 bases from V and 8 from J, leaving 25 bases between them. There are 17 residues in the CDR3.

In its sample, this clonotype was seen many times. The rearrangement uses TRBV24-1 and TRBJ2-3; 8 bases map to TRBD2. The J segment lost 4 bases and the V segment lost 5 bases, leaving 4 bases of the junction unmatched. This CDR3 region has 14 residues. Germline loops: CDR1 KGHDR, CDR2 SFDVKD. The CDR3 DNA is TGTGCCACCAGTGGACGGGGGGGACCAGATACGCAGTATTTT. Translating it yields CATSGRGGPDTQYF.

About this clonotype: A much larger clone lies one base from this, so it may be a read error. This chain uses TRBV6-1 with TRBJ1-5; maybe TRBD1 (5 bases). The germline V gene has CDR1 MNHNS and CDR2 SASEGT. The CDR3 runs to 15 residues. The CDR3 loop reads CAGSMDILSNQPQHF. The CDR3 region has the DNA TGTGCCGGCAGTATGGACATTTTAAGCAATCAGCCCCAGCATTTT.

Comments on this clonotype: A read error may be the cause here, since a much bigger clone is one base away. This sequence joins TRBV28 and TRBJ1-5; D call uncertain. Trimming pared 5 bases from V and 6 bases from J, leaving 8 bases between. Germline CDR1 reads MDHEN; CDR2 reads SYDVKM. CDR3 length: 12 residues. The CDR3 loop is CASSVRSQPQHF. In DNA, the CDR3 is TGTGCCAGCAGTGTGCGCAGTCAGCCCCAGCATTTT.

On this clonotype: One base away lies a much larger clone, so this may be a sequencing read error. This chain joins TRBV6-5 and TRBJ2-7, with D possibly being TRBD1 or TRBD2 (5 bases each). CDR3 size: 16 residues. CDR1 and CDR2 from the germline V gene are MNHEY and SVGAGI. The CDR3 nucleotides are TGTGCCACCAAGTTAGGGGAGCAGGGAAGCTCCTACAAGCAGTACTTC. Residues: CATKLGEQGSSYKQYF.

This clonotype has at least ten counts. J is TRBJ2-1 and V is TRBV15, with 8 bases lining up with TRBD2. Germline V gives CDR1 LNHNV, CDR2 YYDKDF (reference sequence). The V segment lost 4 bases and the J segment 10 bases; nucleotides outside the gene matches: 3. This CDR3 contains 12 residues. The CDR3 nucleotides read TGTGCCACCAGCACCGGGGGGGGAGAGCAGTTCTTC. It yields the protein CATSTGGGEQFF.

This clonotype was counted only a few times. The junction and the germline gene differ at one end; a read error may be behind it. This chain uses TRBV20-1 with TRBJ2-1; 9 bases agree with TRBD2. The CDR3 covers 14 residues. Germline V gene sequence: CDR1 DFQATT, CDR2 SNEGSKA (reference sequence). In DNA, the CDR3 is TGCAGTGCTTTTAGCGGGAGAGGGTACACTGAGCAGTTCTTC. Translation: CSAFSGRGYTEQFF.

The chain carries TRBV7-3 and TRBJ2-1, with D possibly matching TRBD1 (6 bases). CDR1 is SGHTA, CDR2 FQGTGA, per germline. The CDR3 is made up of 18 amino acids. V lost 5 bases to trimming and J lost 0 bases, with 20 bases between them. As DNA, the CDR3 is TGTGCCAGCAGCACTTTGAGGGGGATTACGAGCTCCTACAATGAGCAGTTCTTC. Its translation: CASSTLRGITSSYNEQFF.

The chain has TRBV15 and TRBJ2-3; tentatively, D is TRBD2 (5 bases). CDR3 length: 18 residues. Germline V gene sequence: CDR1 LNHNV, CDR2 YYDKDF (reference sequence). V was cut by 0 bases and J by 0 bases, with 16 bases left in between. CDR3 amino acids: CATSREGGAGRSTDTQYF. The CDR3 DNA reads as TGTGCCACCAGCAGAGAGGGCGGTGCGGGCCGTAGCACAGATACGCAGTATTTT.

Ten or more counts support this clonotype. The rearrangement links TRBV2 to TRBJ1-5; D uncertain. Germline CDR1 and CDR2: SNHLY and FYNNEI. This CDR3 spans 15 amino acids. V lost 5 bases to trimming and J lost 4 bases, with 15 bases between them. The CDR3 DNA sequence: TGTGCCAGCAGTTCGGTCGGGGTCGGGAATCAGCCCCAGCATTTT. It encodes CASSSVGVGNQPQHF.

V gene TRBV27 combines with J gene TRBJ2-5, with 7 bases lining up with TRBD1. The junction had 10 bases not matched to a gene; V was cut back by 8 bases and J by 7 bases. CDR1 and CDR2 (germline): MNHEY, SMNVEV (reference sequence). The CDR3 contains 13 residues. CDR3 region: CASSPWGQRTQYF. The CDR3 bases are TGTGCCAGCTCCCCGTGGGGACAGAGGACCCAGTACTTC.